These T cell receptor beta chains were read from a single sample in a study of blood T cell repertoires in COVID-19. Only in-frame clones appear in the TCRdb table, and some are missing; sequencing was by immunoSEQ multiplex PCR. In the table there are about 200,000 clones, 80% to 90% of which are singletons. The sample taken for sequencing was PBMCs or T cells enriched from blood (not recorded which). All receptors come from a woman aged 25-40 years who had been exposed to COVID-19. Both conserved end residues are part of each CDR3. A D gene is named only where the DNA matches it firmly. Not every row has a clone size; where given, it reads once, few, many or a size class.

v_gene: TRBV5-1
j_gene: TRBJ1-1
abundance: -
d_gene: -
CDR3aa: CASSVAGTLDSEAFF
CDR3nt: TGCGCCAGCAGCGTGGCAGGGACTCTTGACTCTGAAGCTTTCTTT

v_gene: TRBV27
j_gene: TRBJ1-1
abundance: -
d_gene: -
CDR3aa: CASSWGKNTEAFF
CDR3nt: TGTGCCAGCAGCTGGGGCAAGAACACTGAAGCTTTCTTT

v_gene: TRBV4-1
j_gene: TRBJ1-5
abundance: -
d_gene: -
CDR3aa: CASSQEGRGSSNQPQHF
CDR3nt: TGCGCCAGCAGCCAAGAAGGGAGGGGTAGTAGCAATCAGCCCCAGCATTTT

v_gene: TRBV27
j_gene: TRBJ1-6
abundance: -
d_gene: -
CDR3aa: CASSLLEGSPLHF
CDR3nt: TGTGCCAGCAGTTTACTCGAGGGTTCACCCCTCCACTTT

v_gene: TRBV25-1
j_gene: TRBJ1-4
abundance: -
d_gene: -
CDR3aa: CASSELRGKDEKLFF
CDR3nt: TGTGCCAGCAGTGAATTAAGGGGGAAGGATGAAAAACTGTTTTTT

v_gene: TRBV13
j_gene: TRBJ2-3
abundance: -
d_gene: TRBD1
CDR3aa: CASSSTGGTDTQYF
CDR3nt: TGTGCCAGCAGCTCGACAGGGGGGACAGATACGCAGTATTTT

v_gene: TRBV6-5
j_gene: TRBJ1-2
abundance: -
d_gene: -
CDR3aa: CASSPGGARVNGYTF
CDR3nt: TGTGCCAGCAGCCCCGGGGGGGCGCGGGTTAATGGCTACACCTTC

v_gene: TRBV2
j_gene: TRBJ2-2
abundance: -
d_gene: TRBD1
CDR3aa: CASSEGQQTGELFF
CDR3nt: TGTGCCAGCAGTGAGGGACAGCAAACCGGGGAGCTGTTTTTT

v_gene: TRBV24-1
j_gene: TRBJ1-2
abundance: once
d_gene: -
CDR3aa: CATSDSSYGYTF
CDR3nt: TGTGCCACCAGTGATTCCTCCTATGGCTACACCTTC

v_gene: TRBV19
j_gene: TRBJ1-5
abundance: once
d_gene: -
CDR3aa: CASSLLHNSNQPQHF
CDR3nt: TGTGCCAGTAGTTTGTTACATAATAGCAATCAGCCCCAGCATTTT

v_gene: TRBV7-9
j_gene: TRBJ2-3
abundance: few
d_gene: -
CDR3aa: CAGLGGPSTDTQYF
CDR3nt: TGTGCCGGGTTGGGCGGGCCCTCGACAGATACGCAGTATTTT

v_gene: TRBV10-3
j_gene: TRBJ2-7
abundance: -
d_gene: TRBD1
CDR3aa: CAISKEGAHEQYF
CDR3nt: TGTGCCATCAGTAAAGAGGGGGCCCACGAGCAGTACTTC

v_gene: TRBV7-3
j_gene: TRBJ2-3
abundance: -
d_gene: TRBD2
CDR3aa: CASSLARLAGSTDTQYF
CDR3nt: TGTGCCAGCAGCTTAGCCCGACTAGCGGGGAGCACAGATACGCAGTATTTT

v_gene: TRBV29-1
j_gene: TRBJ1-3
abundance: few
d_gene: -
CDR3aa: CSVESGFSGNTIYF
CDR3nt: TGCAGCGTTGAGTCAGGGTTCTCTGGAAACACCATATATTTT

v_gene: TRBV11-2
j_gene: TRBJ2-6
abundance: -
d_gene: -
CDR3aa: CASSLERAGGSGANVLTF
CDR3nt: TGTGCCAGCAGCTTAGAGCGCGCCGGTGGCTCTGGGGCCAACGTCCTGACTTTC

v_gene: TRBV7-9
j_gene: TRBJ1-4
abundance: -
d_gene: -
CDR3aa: CASSFRQATNEKLFF
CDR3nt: TGTGCCAGCAGCTTTAGACAGGCAACTAATGAAAAACTGTTTTTT

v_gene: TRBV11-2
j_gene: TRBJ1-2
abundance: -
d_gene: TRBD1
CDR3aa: CASSYGTGGYGYGYTF
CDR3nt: TGTGCCAGCAGCTACGGGACAGGGGGTTATGGCTATGGCTACACCTTC

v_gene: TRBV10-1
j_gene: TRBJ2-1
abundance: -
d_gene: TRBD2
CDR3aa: CASSDRGTSNEQFF
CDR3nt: TGCGCCAGCAGTGACCGGGGGACTAGCAATGAGCAGTTCTTC

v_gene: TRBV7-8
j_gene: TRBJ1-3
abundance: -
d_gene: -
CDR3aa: CASSPGGSTRGGNTIYF
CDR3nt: TGTGCCAGCAGCCCCGGGGGGTCAACCCGGGGGGGAAACACCATATATTTT

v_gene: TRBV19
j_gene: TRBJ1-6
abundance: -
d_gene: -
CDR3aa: CASSLSTFSPLHF
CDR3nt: TGTGCCAGTAGTCTCTCGACTTTTTCACCCCTCCACTTT

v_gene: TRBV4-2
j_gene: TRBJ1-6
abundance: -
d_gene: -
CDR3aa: CASSQHEGFYNSPLHF
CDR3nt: TGTGCCAGCAGCCAACACGAGGGTTTTTATAATTCACCCCTCCACTTT

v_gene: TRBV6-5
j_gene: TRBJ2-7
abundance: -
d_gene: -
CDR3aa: CASREGASYEQYF
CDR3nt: TGTGCCAGCAGGGAGGGGGCCTCCTACGAGCAGTACTTC

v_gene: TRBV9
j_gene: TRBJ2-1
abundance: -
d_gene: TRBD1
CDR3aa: CASSEPGQGANEQFF
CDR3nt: TGTGCCAGCAGCGAACCGGGACAGGGGGCAAATGAGCAGTTCTTC